This is a list of T cell receptor beta chains from one sample in a study of control samples from healthy donors and cancer patients. Some clones are missing from TCRdb's copy, which holds only in-frame ones; the method was immunoSEQ multiplex PCR. The table shows tens of thousands of clones, with 83% occurring only once. Sequencing was performed on PBMCs. Every receptor here comes from a man in his 60s with head and neck cancer. Each CDR3 is given with its conserved first and last residue. The D gene is left open where the match is weak. Size tells how often a clone was seen (once, few, many) or the class of an expanded clone, and some rows leave it out.

>TRBJ2-5|TRBV28|.|.
CASSYGRGVETQYF
TGTGCCAGCAGTTACGGGAGAGGTGTGGAGACCCAGTACTTC
>TRBJ1-3|TRBV9|.|once
CASSLRTTSSGNTIYF
TGTGCCAGCAGCCTGCGGACGACAAGCTCTGGAAACACCATATATTTT
>TRBJ1-2|TRBV2|.|.
CASSELQPGYTF
TGTGCCAGCAGTGAATTGCAACCAGGCTACACCTTC
>TRBJ2-7|TRBV5-1|.|.
CASRLSDSYEQYF
TGCGCCAGCAGACTTAGCGATTCCTACGAGCAGTACTTC
>TRBJ1-6|TRBV2|TRBD1|.
CASSGDRGYNSPLHF
TGTGCCAGCAGTGGGGACAGGGGTTATAATTCACCCCTCCACTTT
>TRBJ2-3|TRBV11-2|.|.
CASSLIGGGFVDTQYF
TGTGCCAGCAGCTTAATTGGGGGGGGCTTCGTTGATACGCAGTATTTT
>TRBJ1-6|TRBV4-1|TRBD1|.
CASSQGGTGGMNSPLHF
TGCGCCAGCAGCCAGGGGGGGACAGGGGGCATGAATTCACCCCTCCACTTT
>TRBJ2-3|TRBV7-2|TRBD2|.
CASSFLSGGGRSDTQYF
TGTGCCAGCAGCTTCCTTAGCGGGGGGGGAAGGTCAGATACGCAGTATTTT
>TRBJ2-1|TRBV12-5|.|.
CASGLVREGTASPEQFF
TGTGCTAGTGGTTTGGTACGGGAAGGGACGGCCTCGCCTGAGCAGTTCTTC
>TRBJ1-2|TRBV7-9|.|.
CASSLQDDEANYGYTF
TGTGCCAGCAGCTTACAGGACGATGAAGCTAACTATGGCTACACCTTC
>TRBJ2-2|TRBV18|TRBD2|.
CASSLGLAGKDTGELFF
TGTGCCAGCTCACTAGGACTAGCGGGAAAAGACACCGGGGAGCTGTTTTTT
>TRBJ2-1|TRBV30|.|.
CAWSVRVDEQFF
TGTGCCTGGAGTGTACGAGTGGATGAGCAGTTCTTC
>TRBJ2-7|TRBV2|.|.
CASSPSSSSYEQYF
TGTGCCAGCAGTCCTTCATCCAGCTCCTACGAGCAGTACTTC
>TRBJ2-7|TRBV18|.|.
CASSSTSSYEQYF
TGTGCCAGCTCATCGACGAGTTCCTACGAGCAGTACTTC
>TRBJ1-1|TRBV9|.|.
CASSGSWGTEAFF
TGTGCCAGCAGCGGTTCTTGGGGGACTGAAGCTTTCTTT
>TRBJ1-1|TRBV9|.|.
CASSVMRGGTEAFF
TGTGCCAGCAGCGTAATGAGGGGTGGGACTGAAGCTTTCTTT
>TRBJ1-2|TRBV2|.|.
CASSEDRSSYGYTF
TGTGCCAGCAGTGAAGACAGGAGTAGCTATGGCTACACCTTC
>TRBJ2-5|TRBV19|.|few
CASNPSYREETQYF
TGTGCCAGTAATCCGAGCTACCGAGAAGAGACCCAGTACTTC
>TRBJ2-1|TRBV6-2/TRBV6-3|TRBD2|.
CASSPGLAGVGNEQFF
TGTGCCAGCAGCCCGGGACTAGCGGGAGTAGGTAATGAGCAGTTCTTC
>TRBJ2-1|TRBV19|TRBD2|.
CASSRRESYNEQFF
TGTGCCAGTAGTCGGCGGGAGTCCTACAATGAGCAGTTCTTC
>TRBJ1-2|TRBV5-5|.|.
CASSFWGSTDVLNYGYTF
TGTGCCAGCAGCTTTTGGGGTTCGACAGATGTACTAAACTATGGCTACACCTTC
>TRBJ1-4|TRBV25-1|TRBD1|.
CASSSLEGQVEKLFF
TGTGCCAGCAGTTCACTGGAGGGACAGGTTGAAAAACTGTTTTTT
>TRBJ1-5|TRBV19|.|.
CASNPLGGSNQPQHF
TGTGCCAGTAACCCTCTTGGGGGGAGCAATCAGCCCCAGCATTTT
>TRBJ2-1|TRBV7-2|.|.
CASSLVNNEQFF
TGTGCCAGCAGCTTAGTTAACAATGAGCAGTTCTTC
>TRBJ1-1|TRBV5-4|.|.
CASSTRGGFTEAFF
TGTGCCAGCAGCACTCGGGGGGGGTTTACTGAAGCTTTCTTT
>TRBJ2-1|TRBV2|TRBD2|few
CASSLAGDYEQFF
TGTGCCAGCTCCCTCGCGGGAGATTATGAGCAGTTCTTC
>TRBJ2-1|TRBV27|.|.
CASSGLYNEQFF
TGTGCCAGCAGCGGGCTTTACAATGAGCAGTTCTTC
>TRBJ2-1|TRBV18|.|.
CASSPPKASNNEQFF
TGTGCCAGCTCACCACCGAAGGCTAGCAACAATGAGCAGTTCTTC